These 10 T cell receptor beta chains share one sample of origin, sequenced in a study of CD8+CD57+ T cells in acquired aplastic anemia. The TCR beta profiling, which covered VDJ combination and CDR3 sequence, was carried out using genomic DNA as the template. MiXCR was run by TCRdb on the reads, yielding one entry per CDR3 protein. There are 86,000 or so distinct CDR3 sequences in the sample; under 50% occur only once, and approximately 61% lies in the top ten. The sample was sorted CD4+, CD8+, or CD8+CD57+ T cells (not recorded which) from PBMCs. The receptors stem from a human donor in good health, serving as a control.

In its sample, this clonotype was seen a few times. CDR3 amino acids: CASSQEKTSREQFF. In DNA, the CDR3 is TGCGCCAGCAGCCAAGAAAAGACTAGCCGGGAGCAGTTCTTC. The rearrangement links TRBV4-1 to TRBJ2-1; 7 bases fit TRBD2. Looked up from germline, CDR1 is MGHRA and CDR2 is YSYEKL. The CDR3 is made up of 14 amino acids. Trimming at V came to 0 bases and at J to 10 bases, leaving 6 bases not matched to a gene.

This clonotype was counted ten times or more. The V and J genes are TRBV7-8 and TRBJ1-5, with 9 bases lining up with TRBD1. The V and J ends lost 5 bases and 4 bases, in that order; junction bases with no gene match: 3. Germline CDR1 SGHVS, CDR2 FQNEAQ. The CDR3 runs 14 residues. The CDR3 DNA is TGTGCCAGCAGCACCGGGACAGGGAATCAGCCCCAGCATTTT. Translated: CASSTGTGNQPQHF.

The chain carries TRBV6-1 and TRBJ2-1; TRBD2 is a possible D gene (6 bases). The germline V gene has CDR1 MNHNS and CDR2 SASEGT. This CDR3 contains 12 residues. The V end was cut by 8 bases, the J end by 5 bases, with 10 bases between. DNA of the CDR3: TGTGCCAGCTCGGGGGTAAACAATGAGCAGTTCTTC. Its translation: CASSGVNNEQFF.

This clonotype was counted a few times. V gene TRBV30 combines with J gene TRBJ2-7, with D perhaps matching TRBD1 (6 bases). V was pared by 3 bases and J by 5 bases, with 20 bases between. Germline V gives CDR1 GTSNPN, CDR2 SVGIG (reference sequence). The CDR3 runs to 15 residues. The DNA for the CDR3 is TGTGCCTGGAGCCCTGGGGCAGGGGCCCTCGACGAGCAGTACTTC. Its translation is CAWSPGAGALDEQYF.

This clonotype was counted many times. The genes are TRBV12-3 or TRBV12-4 and TRBJ2-7, with TRBD2 as a possible D gene (5 bases). Trimming took 3 bases from V and 0 from J, leaving 12 bases between them. The CDR3 contains 15 residues. The CDR3 region has the DNA TGTGCCAGCAGTTTCGAGGGCGGACTCTCCTACGAGCAGTACTTC. Translation: CASSFEGGLSYEQYF.

Many counts were recorded for this clonotype. The gene calls are TRBV4-1 and TRBJ2-3; D not certain. Germline V gene data show CDR1 as MGHRA and CDR2 as YSYEKL. V was shortened by 3 bases and J by 2 bases, with 3 bases between the two germline ends. The CDR3 is made up of 12 amino acids. The CDR3 reads CASSHFTDTQYF. CDR3 nucleotides: TGCGCCAGCAGCCATTTCACAGATACGCAGTATTTT.

At least ten counts were recorded for this clonotype. The chain combines TRBV6-1 with TRBJ2-7, with D perhaps matching TRBD1 (5 bases). The CDR3 runs to 14 residues. The germline gives CDR1 MNHNS, CDR2 SASEGT. V was trimmed by 5 bases and J by 4 bases, leaving 15 bases between them. DNA for the CDR3: TGTGCCAGCAGTCGTCAGGGCCAACTATACGAGCAGTACTTC. Translation: CASSRQGQLYEQYF.

CDR3 DNA: TGTGCCATCCGGCTAGCGGGAGAGGATGAGCAGTTCTTC. It specifies CAIRLAGEDEQFF. V is TRBV10-3 and J is TRBJ2-1; 10 positions match TRBD2. Germline values: CDR1 ENHRY, CDR2 SYGVKD. Trimming cost V 8 bases and J 8 bases; bases outside gene matches: 6. This CDR3 contains 13 residues.

This clonotype was found a few times. The rearrangement links TRBV6-4 to TRBJ2-2; 10 nucleotides line up with TRBD2. CDR3 length: 15 residues. Germline lookup yields CDR1 MRHNA and CDR2 SNTAGT. After removal of 4 bases from V and 5 bases from J, the junction contained 4 bases not matched to a gene. The CDR3 loop is CASSALAGDTGELFF. The CDR3 bases are TGTGCCAGCAGTGCCCTAGCGGGAGATACCGGGGAGCTGTTTTTT.

The table lists this clonotype with a count of one. V usage is TRBV19 and J usage is TRBJ1-1, with D perhaps matching TRBD1 (5 bases). The CDR3 length is 12 residues. Germline CDR1 LNHDA, CDR2 SQIVND (reference sequence). V lost 5 bases and J 12 bases, leaving 16 bases between the germline ends. As DNA, the CDR3 is TGTGCCAGTAGTTCGTTGGGCAGGGAAACTTTCTTT. Protein: CASSSLGRETFF.